Each of the 21 T cell receptor beta chains below was sequenced from the same sample in a study of T cell repertoires in ileal Crohn's disease. The time point denotes: proximal margin of the surgical specimen (macroscopically non-inflamed). Profiled with immunoSEQ multiplex PCR; TCRdb holds only in-frame clones, not every one. Of under 7,500 clones listed, about 73% were seen once; the top ten hold about 31%. The sequenced sample was ileal tissue. These TCRs come from an adult with Crohn's disease.

The V gene is TRBV10-2, the J gene TRBJ2-7; 10 bases agree with TRBD2. The germline gives CDR1 WSHSY, CDR2 SAAADI. The length of the CDR3 is 16 residues. The trim removed 3 bases at V and 1 base at J, leaving 6 bases unmatched. The CDR3, as DNA: TGCGCCAGCAGTGACCCGGGACTAGCGACTTCCTACGAGCAGTACTTC. It translates to CASSDPGLATSYEQYF.

The rearrangement uses TRBV28 and TRBJ1-5; the D is unclear. This CDR3 spans 11 amino acids. Germline V CDR1 and CDR2: MDHEN, SYDVKM. V was pared by 4 bases and J by 11 bases, with 9 bases between. The CDR3 bases are TGTGCCAGCAGTTCGGCCACGACCCAGCATTTT. The encoded protein is CASSSATTQHF.

The sample holds a few counts of this clone. The V call is TRBV4-2, the J call TRBJ2-7; D unclear. V was trimmed by 2 bases and J by 0 bases, leaving 8 bases between them. The germline gives CDR1 LGHNA, CDR2 YNFKEQ. The CDR3 covers 14 residues. The CDR3: CASSQSLSSYEQYF. The CDR3, as DNA: TGTGCCAGCAGCCAAAGTCTTAGCTCCTACGAGCAGTACTTC.

The chain couples TRBV5-6 to TRBJ2-3; D remains unclear. The CDR3 extends over 14 amino acids. Trimming took off 0 bases at V and 0 bases at J, with 5 bases between the two ends. Per germline, CDR1 SGHDT and CDR2 YYEEEE. The CDR3 DNA is TGTGCCAGCAGCTTGGGGACCAGCACAGATACGCAGTATTTT. Encoded protein: CASSLGTSTDTQYF.

In this sample, this clone turned up a few times. This chain links TRBV7-9 with TRBJ2-7; tentative D call: TRBD1 (6 bases). CDR1 SEHNR and CDR2 FQNEAQ come from the germline V gene (reference sequence). V was pared by 5 bases and J by 12 bases, with 23 bases between. This CDR3 is built from 14 residues. In DNA, the CDR3 is TGTGCCAGCAGCCTGAATCAGGTGGGGGCTTTGGGGTACTTC. It encodes CASSLNQVGALGYF. Based on the CDR3 plus reference TRBV7-9 and TRBJ2-7, the full variable domain is DTGVSQNPRHKITKRGQNVTFRCDPISEHNRLYWYRQTLGQGPEFLTYFQNEAQLEKSRLLSDRFSAERPKGSFSTLEIQRTEQGDSAMYLCASSLNQVGALGYFGPGTRLTVT.

The chain employs TRBV12-5 and TRBJ2-3; D is possibly TRBD2 (5 bases). Germline assignment: CDR1 LGHNT and CDR2 FRNRAP. V was cut by 5 bases and J by 4 bases, with 19 bases left in between. This CDR3 is 16 amino acids long. This chain's CDR3 is CASGLKVGDIADTQYF. DNA of the CDR3: TGTGCTAGTGGTCTCAAGGTGGGAGACATCGCAGATACGCAGTATTTT.

The chain has TRBV7-2 and TRBJ2-2, with D uncertain. CDR1 SGHTA and CDR2 FQGNSA come from the germline V gene. The V and J ends lost 2 bases and 0 bases respectively, with 10 bases between them. The CDR3 has 16 amino acids. CDR3 sequence: CASSLIAPTNTGELFF. The CDR3 region has the DNA TGTGCCAGCAGCTTAATCGCCCCCACGAACACCGGGGAGCTGTTTTTT.

The chain is built from TRBV6-1 and TRBJ2-2, with D possibly TRBD2 on 5 matching bases. The CDR3 runs to 15 residues. Trimming left V 4 bases short and J 2 bases short, with 11 bases between. Germline V gene sequence: CDR1 MNHNS, CDR2 SASEGT. CDR3 nucleotide sequence: TGTGCCAGCAGTGCTAGGGCGGGTAACACCGGGGAGCTGTTTTTT. It is translated as CASSARAGNTGELFF.

The chain links TRBV7-2 to TRBJ1-4, with D maybe TRBD1 (6 bases). The V end lost 3 bases, the J end lost 8 bases, and 10 bases lay between the germline ends. The CDR3 sequence is 13 residues long. The germline V gene encodes CDR1 SGHTA and CDR2 FQGNSA. The CDR3 protein is CASSFAGEEKLFF. The CDR3 DNA reads TGTGCCAGCAGCTTCGCAGGGGAAGAAAAACTGTTTTTT.

The chain carries TRBV19 and TRBJ1-1, with a tentative D call TRBD1 (5 bases). V was cut by 0 bases and J by 11 bases, with 10 bases left in between. The germline CDR1 and CDR2 sequences are LNHDA and SQIVND (reference sequence). CDR3 length: 12 residues. The DNA of the CDR3 is TGTGCCAGTAGTATAGAAGGCAGGGCCGCTTTCTTT. This gives the protein CASSIEGRAAFF.

This chain connects TRBV28 to TRBJ1-6, with 7 bases aligning to TRBD1. The CDR3 runs 17 residues. The junction had 14 bases not matched to a gene; V was cut back by 5 bases and J by 7 bases. Germline V lookup: CDR1 MDHEN, CDR2 SYDVKM. CDR3 coding DNA: TGTGCCAGCAGTCCAGCAGGGGGGCAGGGCCAAAATTCACCCCTCCACTTT. It specifies CASSPAGGQGQNSPLHF. Full variable domain (outside the CDR3, taken from reference TRBV28 and TRBJ1-6): DVKVTQSSRYLVKRTGEKVFLECVQDMDHENMFWYRQDPGLGLRLIYFSYDVKMKEKGDIPEGYSVSREKKERFSLILESASTNQTSMYLCASSPAGGQGQNSPLHFGNGTRLTVT.

CDR3: CASPGRGRDTEAFF. CDR3 sequence (DNA): TGTGCCTCCCCGGGGCGGGGGCGCGACACTGAAGCTTTCTTT. The gene calls are TRBV19 and TRBJ1-1; possibly TRBD1 for D (6 bases). Trimming pared 11 bases from V and 3 bases from J, leaving 19 bases between. The CDR3 is made up of 14 amino acids. Germline CDR1 LNHDA, CDR2 SQIVND (reference sequence). Variable domain in full (rest from reference TRBV19 and TRBJ1-1): DGGITQSPKYLFRKEGQNVTLSCEQNLNHDAMYWYRQDPGQGLRLIYYSQIVNDFQKGDIAEGYSVSREKKESFPLTVTSAQKNPTAFYLCASPGRGRDTEAFFGQGTRLTVV.

This clone was counted a few times. V gene TRBV28 combines with J gene TRBJ1-6, with TRBD1 as a possible D gene (6 bases). Germline CDR1 is MDHEN and CDR2 is SYDVKM. The CDR3 is made up of 17 amino acids. Trimming took off 6 bases at V and 0 bases at J, with 15 bases between the two ends. This CDR3 reads CASSRGAGSSYNSPLHF. For the CDR3, the DNA is TGTGCCAGCAGCCGGGGGGCGGGGAGCTCCTATAATTCACCCCTCCACTTT.

The chain is built from TRBV11-2 and TRBJ2-3; D is undetermined. The germline V gene has CDR1 SGHAT and CDR2 FQNNGV. CDR3 length: 16 residues. V lost 5 bases and J 0 bases, leaving 15 bases between the germline ends. CDR3 DNA: TGTGCCAGCAGCCCCCGTCCCTGGGCGAGCACAGATACGCAGTATTTT. It translates to CASSPRPWASTDTQYF.

CDR3 protein: CASSQAQGYEQYF. The CDR3 DNA reads as TGCGCCAGCAGCCAAGCACAGGGCTACGAGCAGTACTTC. The V call is TRBV4-1, the J call TRBJ2-7; D may be TRBD1 (6 bases). V was pared by 1 base and J by 3 bases, with 7 bases between. The CDR3 spans 13 residues. CDR1 MGHRA and CDR2 YSYEKL come from the germline V gene.

The chain is built from TRBV19 and TRBJ1-4, with D hard to call. With 2 bases removed from V and 7 bases from J, the gap between germline ends came to 14 bases. Germline V gene data show CDR1 as LNHDA and CDR2 as SQIVND (reference sequence). The CDR3 covers 15 residues. CDR3 bases: TGTGCCAGTAGTATACGTCGGGAGTATGTTGAAAAACTGTTTTTT. Translation gives CASSIRREYVEKLFF.

This chain joins TRBV6-5 and TRBJ1-2; D gene unclear. CDR1 is MNHEY and CDR2 is SVGAGI in the germline V gene. V lost 5 bases and J lost 0, with 10 bases in between. This CDR3 spans 14 amino acids. DNA for the CDR3: TGTGCCAGCAGTAATAGCCCAGCTAACTATGGCTACACCTTC. It encodes CASSNSPANYGYTF.

The chain carries TRBV10-3 and TRBJ1-3; possibly TRBD1 for D (6 bases). The length of the CDR3 is 15 residues. Germline CDR1 is ENHRY and CDR2 is SYGVKD. V was clipped by 5 bases and J by 1 base, with 12 bases between them. The CDR3 loop reads CAISPGTTSGNTIYF. CDR3 DNA sequence: TGTGCCATCAGTCCCGGGACAACGTCTGGAAACACCATATATTTT.

In nucleotides, the CDR3 is TGTGCCACCAGCACCCCCATGAACACTGAAGCTTTCTTT. Its protein is CATSTPMNTEAFF. This chain links TRBV15 with TRBJ1-1; D remains ambiguous. V was clipped by 4 bases and J by 0 bases, with 6 bases between them. Looked up from germline, CDR1 is LNHNV and CDR2 is YYDKDF (reference sequence). The CDR3 has 13 residues.

The rearrangement joins TRBV6-1 to TRBJ1-2, with TRBD1 matching 9 bases. Looked up from germline, CDR1 is MNHNS and CDR2 is SASEGT. V lost 9 bases to trimming and J lost 6 bases; unmatched junction nucleotides: 2. This CDR3 comprises 11 residues. The CDR3 sequence is CASTGGDGYTF. Written as DNA, the CDR3 is TGTGCCAGTACAGGGGGCGATGGCTACACCTTC.

The rearrangement uses TRBV21-1 and TRBJ2-6; the D call TRBD1 from the table was never checked on the DNA. TRBV21-1 corresponds to a pseudogene. This CDR3 has 16 amino acids. The CDR3 here is CASSMGLGAGANVLTF. The CDR3, as DNA: TGTGCCAGCAGCATGGGGCTAGGGGCCGGGGCCAACGTCCTGACTTTC.